This T cell receptor (beta chain) was profiled in a study of blood T cell repertoires in COVID-19. As for the study in general: Both acute and convalescent COVID-19 samples were obtained from the United States, Italy and Spain.

Germline V gene sequence: CDR1 MRHNA, CDR2 SNTAGT. The CDR3 length is 15 residues. The V end lost 3 bases, the J end lost 0 bases, and 10 bases lay between the germline ends. This clone occurred once. Sequencing used immunoSEQ multiplex PCR; TCRdb keeps in-frame clones, though not all of them. The sample lists under 170,000 clones; roughly 87% were seen once. The origin of this receptor is a woman aged 60-70 years with active or convalescent COVID-19. This chain links TRBV6-4 with TRBJ2-3, with D hard to call. The specimen was peripheral blood. The CDR3: CASSETPSSTDTQYF. The CDR3 coding sequence is TGTGCCAGCAGTGAAACTCCGTCTAGCACAGATACGCAGTATTTT.